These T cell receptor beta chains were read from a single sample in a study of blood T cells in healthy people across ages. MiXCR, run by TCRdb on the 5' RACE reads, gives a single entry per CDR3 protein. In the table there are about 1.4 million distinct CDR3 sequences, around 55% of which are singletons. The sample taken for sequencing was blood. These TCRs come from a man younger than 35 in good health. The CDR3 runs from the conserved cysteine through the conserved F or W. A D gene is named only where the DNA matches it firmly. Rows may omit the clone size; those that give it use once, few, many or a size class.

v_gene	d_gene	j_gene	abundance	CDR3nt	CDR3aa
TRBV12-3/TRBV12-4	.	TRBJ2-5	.	TGTGCCAGCAGTTTAACGGGGTCTGGTGAGACCCAGTACTTC	CASSLTGSGETQYF
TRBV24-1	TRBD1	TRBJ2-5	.	TGTGCCACCAGTGATCCACAGGGGTTGGGGGAGACCCAGTACTTC	CATSDPQGLGETQYF
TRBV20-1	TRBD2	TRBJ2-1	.	TGCAGTTATGGCCAGCGGGAGCGTTACAATGAGCAGTTCTTC	CSYGQRERYNEQFF
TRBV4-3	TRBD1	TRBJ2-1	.	TGCGCCAGCAGCCAGAACACAGGGGCCATGCGCCCGGGTCCTTGGGAGACCCAGTTCTTC	CASSQNTGAMRPGPWETQFF
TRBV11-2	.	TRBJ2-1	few	TGTGCCAGCAGCCCGATTGGAGGGTCCGGCTACAATGAGCAGTTCTTC	CASSPIGGSGYNEQFF
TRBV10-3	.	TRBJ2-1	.	TGTGCCATCAGTGAGGAACCGGGCAGCTCCTACAATGAGCAGTTCTTC	CAISEEPGSSYNEQFF
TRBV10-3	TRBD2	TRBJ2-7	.	TGTGCCATCAGGGGGACTAGCGGGACCCAAGTATACGAGCAGTACTTC	CAIRGTSGTQVYEQYF
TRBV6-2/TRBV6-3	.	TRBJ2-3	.	TGTGCCAGCAGTTACCTGGTCCCGACAGGCACAGATACGCAGTATTTT	CASSYLVPTGTDTQYF
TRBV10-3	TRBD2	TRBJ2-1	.	TGTGCCACCCAGACTAGCGGGGGGTCGGATGAGCAGTTCTTC	CATQTSGGSDEQFF
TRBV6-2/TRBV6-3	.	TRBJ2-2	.	TGTGCCAGCAGTTATAAGCCCCGGTTCGTATTTACCGGGGAGCTGTTTTTT	CASSYKPRFVFTGELFF
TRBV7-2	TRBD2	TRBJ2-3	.	TGTGCCAGCAGCTTAGACGGGCGGGGGGGCACAGATACGCAGTATTTT	CASSLDGRGGTDTQYF
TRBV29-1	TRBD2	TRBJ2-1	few	TGCAGCGTTGAAGGCCTAGCGGGGGGGCTCGAGCAGTTCTTC	CSVEGLAGGLEQFF
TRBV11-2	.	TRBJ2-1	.	TGTGCCAGCAGCTTCGGCCAGCGAGGCTGGTCCTACAATGAGCAGTTCTTC	CASSFGQRGWSYNEQFF
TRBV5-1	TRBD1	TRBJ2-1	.	TGCGCCAGCAGCTGGGCTGGGACAGCCTACAATGAGCAGTTCTTC	CASSWAGTAYNEQFF
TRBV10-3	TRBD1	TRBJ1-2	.	TGTGCCATCAGCGGTCCCGGACAGGACGGAGGGGGCTACACCTTC	CAISGPGQDGGGYTF
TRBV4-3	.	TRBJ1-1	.	TGCGCCAGCAGCCAAGAAGGAGGGGGAGTGACTGAAGCTTTCTTT	CASSQEGGGVTEAFF
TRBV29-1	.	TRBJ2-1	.	TGCAGCGTTGAAGATTTCACAGGGACCCAATACAATGAGCAGTTCTTC	CSVEDFTGTQYNEQFF
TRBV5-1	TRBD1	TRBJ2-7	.	TGCGCCGGCAGCCCTGAGGGACAGCCCTACGAGCAGTACTTC	CAGSPEGQPYEQYF
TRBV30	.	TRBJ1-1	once	TGTGCCTGGAGTGTGGGAGTTGGGAACACTGAAGCTTTCTTT	CAWSVGVGNTEAFF
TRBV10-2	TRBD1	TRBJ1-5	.	TGCGCTGTAGGGGGCGGTCAGCCCCAGCATTTT	CAVGGGQPQHF
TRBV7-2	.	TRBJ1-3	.	TGTGCCAGCAGCTTATTCTCTGGGCAGGATGCCGCCGGAAACACCATATATTTT	CASSLFSGQDAAGNTIYF
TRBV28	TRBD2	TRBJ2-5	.	TGTGCCAGCAGTCCTGGACTAGGGAGGACCCAGTACTTC	CASSPGLGRTQYF
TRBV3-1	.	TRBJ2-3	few	TGTGCCAGCAGCCGCCCCCGCGAGACTAGCACAGATACGCAGTATTTT	CASSRPRETSTDTQYF
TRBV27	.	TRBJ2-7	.	TGTGCCAGCAGTTTAGCGGCCCAAAAGGTGGTGCAGTACTTC	CASSLAAQKVVQYF
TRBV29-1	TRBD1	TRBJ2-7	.	TGCAGCGCCCTGGGACAGCCCCTAGGGTACGAGCAGTACTTC	CSALGQPLGYEQYF
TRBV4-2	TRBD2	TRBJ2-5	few	TGTGCCAGCAGCCCAGGAGCGGGGAGCCAAGAGACCCAGTACTTC	CASSPGAGSQETQYF
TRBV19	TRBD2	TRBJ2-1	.	TGTGCCAGTAGTATTGAGGTAGCGGGGCGGTCGGGTGAGCAGTTCTTC	CASSIEVAGRSGEQFF
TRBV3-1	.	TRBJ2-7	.	TGTGCCAGCAGAACGGGACTGTCAGTGGGCGAGCAGTACTTC	CASRTGLSVGEQYF
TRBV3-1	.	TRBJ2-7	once	TGTGCCAGCAGCCCCCCACCGGGGGATTCCTACGAGCAGTACTTC	CASSPPPGDSYEQYF
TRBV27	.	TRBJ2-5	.	TGTGCCAGCAGTTTATCGGGGGGATCCGGTCAGTACTTC	CASSLSGGSGQYF
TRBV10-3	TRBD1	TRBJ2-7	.	TGTGCCATCAGGACAGGGGGAGGAGACGAGCAGTACTTC	CAIRTGGGDEQYF
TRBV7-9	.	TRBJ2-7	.	TGTGCCAGCAGCACAGGCTCTAGGGTCTACGAGCAGTACTTC	CASSTGSRVYEQYF
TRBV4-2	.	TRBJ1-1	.	TGTGCCAGCAGCCAAGAGGGGGGGATGAACACTGAAGCTTTCTTT	CASSQEGGMNTEAFF
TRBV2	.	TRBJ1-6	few	TGTGCCAGCAGCGCTGACAGGAGGATCAACTCACCCCTCCACTTT	CASSADRRINSPLHF
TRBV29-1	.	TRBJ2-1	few	TGCAGCGTTGAAGAAGACAGCCCGTCGTACAATGAGCAGTTCTTC	CSVEEDSPSYNEQFF
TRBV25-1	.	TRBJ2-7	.	TGTGCCAGCAGTGAATATGGACTGGGGCAGGGGGGATACGAGCAGTACTTC	CASSEYGLGQGGYEQYF
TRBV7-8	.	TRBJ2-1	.	TGTGCCAGCAGCTCAGACAAGTTCTTC	CASSSDKFF
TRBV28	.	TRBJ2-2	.	TGTGCCAGCAGCCCGCGGAAGGGTTCCACCGGGGAGCTGTTTTTT	CASSPRKGSTGELFF
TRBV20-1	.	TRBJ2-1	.	TGCAGTGCTGCAAACGACAGGTCCTACAATGAGCAGTTCTTC	CSAANDRSYNEQFF
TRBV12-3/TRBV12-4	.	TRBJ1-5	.	TGTGCCAGCAAAGGCAGCCTTGATCAGCCCCAGCATTTT	CASKGSLDQPQHF
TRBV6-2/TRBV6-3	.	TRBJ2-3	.	TGTGCCAGCAAAGCGGTAGGCAGGTTAGGGGAGACGCAGTATTTT	CASKAVGRLGETQYF
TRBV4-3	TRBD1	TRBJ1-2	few	TGCGCCAGCAGCCTCGGGACAGGGGGCACTAACTATGGCTACACCTTC	CASSLGTGGTNYGYTF
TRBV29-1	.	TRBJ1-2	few	TGCAGCGTGGACACAGGGTACTGGGGCTACACCTTC	CSVDTGYWGYTF
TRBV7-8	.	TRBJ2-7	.	TGTGCCAGCAGCTTAGGCATACTGCCCTCCTACGAGCAGTACTTC	CASSLGILPSYEQYF
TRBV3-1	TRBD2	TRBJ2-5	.	TGTGCCAGCAGCCAAGACTCTAGCGGGAGGGCCTATGGAGAGGCCCAGTACTTC	CASSQDSSGRAYGEAQYF
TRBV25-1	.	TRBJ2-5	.	TGTGCCAGCAGTGAGAGGCCGAACCAAGAGACCCAGTACTTC	CASSERPNQETQYF
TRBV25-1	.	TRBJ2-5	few	TGTGCCAGCAGTGGCCCTCAGGGTCAAGAGACCCAGTACTTC	CASSGPQGQETQYF
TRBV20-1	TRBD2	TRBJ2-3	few	TGCAGTGCTGATTCCGGGACTAGCGATCATACGCAGTATTTT	CSADSGTSDHTQYF